The next 25 T cell receptor beta chains were all read from a single sample in a study of blood T cell repertoires in COVID-19 (dated by TCRdb to the early 2020s). Library preparation employed the immunoSEQ multiplex PCR assay. TCRdb obtained this table from immuneACCESS and retained in-frame rearrangements with V and J assigned. These tables miss some clones; where compared with another copy, unresolved V genes account for less than half of the shortfall, and the remainder is unexplained. Recorded for this sample are around 260,000 clones; 70% to 85% of them occurred a single time. The ten biggest clones cover 0.87% of the sample. Sample: peripheral blood. The receptor source for this set is a human donor with COVID-19, enrolled during active disease. The donor label of this sample is uncertain.

This clone was picked up one time. The chain uses TRBV29-1 and TRBJ2-7; the D gene is possibly TRBD1 (6 bases). Germline CDR1 reads SQVTM; CDR2 reads ANQGSEA. Trimming stripped 4 bases from V and 2 bases from J, with 12 bases between. CDR3 size: 13 residues. CDR3 sequence: CSVGQVNPYEQYF. Here the CDR3 DNA reads TGCAGCGTTGGACAGGTAAACCCCTACGAGCAGTACTTC.

The chain combines TRBV19 with TRBJ1-1; D remains ambiguous. The CDR3 runs to 15 residues. CDR1 is LNHDA, CDR2 SQIVND, per germline (reference sequence). V lost 0 bases and J 1 base, leaving 9 bases between the germline ends. The CDR3 DNA reads TGTGCCAGTAGTATAGATATGAGCGAGAACACTGAAGCTTTCTTT. Translated: CASSIDMSENTEAFF. The full variable domain, with the rest looked up from reference TRBV19 and TRBJ1-1, is DGGITQSPKYLFRKEGQNVTLSCEQNLNHDAMYWYRQDPGQGLRLIYYSQIVNDFQKGDIAEGYSVSREKKESFPLTVTSAQKNPTAFYLCASSIDMSENTEAFFGQGTRLTVV.

The chain employs TRBV6-1 and TRBJ2-7, with D possibly matching TRBD2 (6 bases). Germline V gives CDR1 MNHNS, CDR2 SASEGT. This CDR3 is built from 15 residues. V was clipped by 1 base and J by 4 bases, with 14 bases between them. The CDR3, as DNA: TGTGCCAGCAGTGAAGTGGCCGGGACTGATTACGAGCAGTACTTC. Protein product: CASSEVAGTDYEQYF.

V is TRBV19 and J is TRBJ2-1, with 10 bases lining up with TRBD1. V was pared by 7 bases and J by 7 bases, with 10 bases of the junction left unmatched. CDR3 length: 15 residues. Germline-derived CDR1 and CDR2 are LNHDA and SQIVND (reference sequence). CDR3 DNA: TGTGCCAGTACCTCGGGGACAGGGGTGGGGAATGAGCAGTTCTTC. It specifies CASTSGTGVGNEQFF.

This chain connects TRBV6-2 or TRBV6-3 to TRBJ2-2; 8 nucleotides align to TRBD2. CDR1 is MNHEY, CDR2 SVGEGT, per germline. J gave up 5 bases and V 2 bases, and 1 base lay outside the gene matches. CDR3 length equals 14 residues. The CDR3 DNA follows: TGTGCCAGCAGTTACCAGCGGGAGACCGGGGAGCTGTTTTTT. Encoded protein: CASSYQRETGELFF.

This chain connects TRBV19 to TRBJ1-1; D unresolved. The CDR3 loop spans 13 amino acids. The germline V and J ends were trimmed by 4 bases and 2 bases, with 8 bases remaining between them. In germline, CDR1 is LNHDA, CDR2 SQIVND (reference sequence). CDR3 residues: CASSTIGNTEAFF. The CDR3 nucleotides read TGTGCCAGTAGTACAATCGGTAACACTGAAGCTTTCTTT.

This clone was found once. V and J are TRBV7-6 and TRBJ2-7; TRBD1 agrees at 8 bases. Germline lookup yields CDR1 SGHVS and CDR2 FNYEAQ. CDR3 length equals 15 residues. The ends lost 1 base at V and 0 bases at J; junction bases unmatched: 2. CDR3 DNA: TGTGCCAGCAGCTTAGGACAGGGGAGCTCCTACGAGCAGTACTTC. Translating it yields CASSLGQGSSYEQYF.

This chain links TRBV5-8 with TRBJ1-4, with 7 bases identical to TRBD1. Looked up from germline, CDR1 is SGHTS and CDR2 is YDEGEE. The CDR3 runs 14 residues. V shed 4 bases, J shed 3 bases, and the junction held 3 bases outside the gene matches. The CDR3 bases are TGTGCCAGCAGCAATCAGGGGGCTAATGAAAAACTGTTTTTT. Translating gives CASSNQGANEKLFF.

The chain employs TRBV2 and TRBJ2-4; 7 nucleotides align to TRBD1. Germline V gene data show CDR1 as SNHLY and CDR2 as FYNNEI. The length of the CDR3 is 14 residues. V was clipped by 4 bases and J by 16 bases; unmatched bases: 16. As DNA, the CDR3 is TGTGCCAGCAGTGCCGAGCGGATACTACAGGGGTTTTACTTC. Residues: CASSAERILQGFYF.

J is TRBJ1-6 and V is TRBV6-6, with TRBD1 identical over 7 bases. Germline lookup yields CDR1 MNHNY and CDR2 SVGAGI (reference sequence). The trim removed 6 bases at V and 7 bases at J, leaving 6 bases unmatched. The CDR3 runs 14 residues. The CDR3 is CASRAGQNNSPLHF. Written as DNA, the CDR3 is TGTGCCAGCAGGGCGGGACAGAACAATTCACCCCTCCACTTT.

This clone occurred many times. CDR3 DNA sequence: TGTGCCAGCAGCTCGCCGACTAGCGGTCTACGCGAGCAGTACTTC. This encodes CASSSPTSGLREQYF. The chain recombines TRBV7-9 with TRBJ2-7, with TRBD2 matching 9 bases. Per the germline V gene, CDR1 is SEHNR and CDR2 is FQNEAQ (reference sequence). The CDR3 loop spans 15 amino acids. The junction had 10 bases not matched to a gene; V was cut back by 4 bases and J by 6 bases.

The CDR3: CASSQENGTPNTGELFF. In DNA form, the CDR3 reads TGTGCCAGCAGCCAAGAGAATGGGACTCCGAACACCGGGGAGCTGTTTTTT. The V gene is TRBV3-1 (or the pseudogene TRBV3-2), the J gene TRBJ2-2; a possible D gene is TRBD2 (6 bases). The CDR3 contains 17 residues. CDR1 and CDR2 (germline): LGHDT, YNNKEL (reference sequence). V was trimmed by 0 bases and J by 0 bases, leaving 11 bases between them.

With respect to this clone: Other nucleotide sequences from this sample produce the same CDR3. The rearrangement uses TRBV28 and TRBJ2-7; D not resolved. The CDR3 runs to 11 residues. Trimming shortened V by 6 bases and J by 2 bases, and 5 bases separated the two germline ends. Per the germline V gene, CDR1 is MDHEN and CDR2 is SYDVKM. The CDR3 DNA follows: TGTGCCAGCAGCAGTACCTACGAGCAGTACTTC. Translation: CASSSTYEQYF.

The V call is TRBV7-2, the J call TRBJ2-1, with 11 nucleotides matching TRBD2. V dropped 5 bases and J dropped 4; count of bases not matched to a gene: 4. The CDR3 runs to 15 residues. Germline-derived CDR1 and CDR2 are SGHTA and FQGNSA. Here the CDR3 reads CASSETSGVYNEQFF. DNA for the CDR3: TGTGCCAGCAGCGAGACTAGCGGGGTTTACAATGAGCAGTTCTTC.

The chain combines TRBV28 with TRBJ2-1; the match to TRBD2 covers 12 bases. The length of the CDR3 is 16 residues. The trim removed 5 bases at V and 4 bases at J, leaving 6 bases unmatched. Germline CDR1 reads MDHEN; CDR2 reads SYDVKM. The CDR3 reads CASSRLAGVGYNEQFF. The CDR3 DNA is TGTGCCAGCAGTCGACTAGCGGGAGTAGGGTACAATGAGCAGTTCTTC.

The chain is built from TRBV29-1 and TRBJ2-7, with 11 bases lining up with TRBD2. This CDR3 is 14 amino acids long. The germline V gene encodes CDR1 SQVTM and CDR2 ANQGSEA. V lost 5 bases to trimming and J lost 0 bases; unmatched junction nucleotides: 3. The CDR3 here is CSVLTSGNSYEQYF. The CDR3 bases are TGCAGCGTTTTGACTAGCGGGAACTCCTACGAGCAGTACTTC.

The chain has TRBV19 and TRBJ2-2; 14 nucleotides agree with TRBD2. Germline V lookup: CDR1 LNHDA, CDR2 SQIVND (reference sequence). The CDR3 has 19 amino acids. V was clipped by 6 bases and J by 5 bases; unmatched bases: 14. The CDR3 loop is CASSTGLAGALGGTGELFF. The CDR3 nucleotides read TGTGCCAGTAGCACGGGACTAGCGGGAGCTCTGGGTGGGACCGGGGAGCTGTTTTTT.

For this clone: Other DNA sequences within the sample encode an identical CDR3. DNA for the CDR3: TGTGCCAGCAGCTTAAACAGGGGAGCCTACGAGCAGTACTTC. This gives the protein CASSLNRGAYEQYF. This chain connects TRBV7-2 to TRBJ2-7; 7 bases agree with TRBD1. Germline V gene sequence: CDR1 SGHTA, CDR2 FQGNSA. Germline trimming cut 2 bases from V and 2 bases from J; bases unmatched to any gene: 3. The CDR3 covers 14 residues.

This clone has more than one count but fewer than ten. This chain uses TRBV7-9 with TRBJ2-1; the match to TRBD2 covers 7 bases. This CDR3 region has 14 residues. Germline V gene data show CDR1 as SEHNR and CDR2 as FQNEAQ (reference sequence). The V gene end was trimmed by 8 bases and the J gene end by 3 bases; junction bases not matched to a gene: 7. The CDR3 DNA follows: TGTGCCAGCGGACCCAGGGACTACTACAATGAGCAGTTCTTC. This sequence encodes CASGPRDYYNEQFF.

The CDR3 region has the DNA TGTGCCAGTAGTACCGGGAGGGACAGCAATCAGCCCCAGCATTTT. Protein sequence: CASSTGRDSNQPQHF. The chain uses TRBV19 and TRBJ1-5; possibly TRBD1 for D (5 bases). The CDR3 spans 15 residues. CDR1 and CDR2 from the germline V gene are LNHDA and SQIVND (reference sequence). V lost 4 bases to trimming and J lost 1 base, with 11 bases between them.

V is TRBV5-1 and J is TRBJ2-7; 16 bases map to TRBD2. Trimming at V came to 3 bases and at J to 5 bases, leaving 8 bases not matched to a gene. This CDR3 spans 17 amino acids. Germline loops: CDR1 SGHRS, CDR2 YFSETQ. The CDR3 is CASSSGLAGGPVHEQYF. The CDR3 nucleotides are TGCGCCAGCAGCTCGGGACTAGCGGGAGGGCCGGTTCACGAGCAGTACTTC.

The chain carries TRBV7-9 and TRBJ2-2, with 7 bases lining up with TRBD1. With 8 bases clipped from V and 2 bases from J, the junction kept 2 bases outside the gene matches. Per the germline V gene, CDR1 is SEHNR and CDR2 is FQNEAQ (reference sequence). This CDR3 spans 13 amino acids. The CDR3 region is CASGDSNTGELFF. DNA for the CDR3: TGTGCCAGCGGGGACAGTAACACCGGGGAGCTGTTTTTT.

This clone was picked up a small number of times. The chain uses TRBV5-8 and TRBJ1-1, with unresolved D. Between the trimmed V and J ends, which lost 3 bases and 0 bases, there was a span of 9 bases. Germline assignment: CDR1 SGHTS and CDR2 YDEGEE. There are 14 residues in the CDR3. DNA for the CDR3: TGTGCCAGCAGCTGGAGGGTCATGAACACTGAAGCTTTCTTT. Residues: CASSWRVMNTEAFF.

The rearrangement links TRBV6-6 to TRBJ2-7; 16 nucleotides line up with TRBD2. CDR3 length: 16 amino acids. The J segment lost 5 bases and the V segment lost 6 bases, leaving 7 bases of the junction unmatched. CDR1 MNHNY and CDR2 SVGAGI come from the germline V gene (reference sequence). The CDR3 coding sequence is TGTGCCAGCAGCCCAGGGACTAGCGGGAGGGCCGACGAGCAGTACTTC. It translates to CASSPGTSGRADEQYF.

The chain couples TRBV12-3 or TRBV12-4 to TRBJ1-4, with a tentative D call TRBD1 (6 bases). V was shortened by 1 base and J by 16 bases, with 16 bases between the two germline ends. The CDR3 sequence is 13 residues long. The CDR3 spells CASSLVTGQKRFF. CDR3 bases: TGTGCCAGCAGTTTAGTCACGGGACAAAAGAGGTTTTTT.